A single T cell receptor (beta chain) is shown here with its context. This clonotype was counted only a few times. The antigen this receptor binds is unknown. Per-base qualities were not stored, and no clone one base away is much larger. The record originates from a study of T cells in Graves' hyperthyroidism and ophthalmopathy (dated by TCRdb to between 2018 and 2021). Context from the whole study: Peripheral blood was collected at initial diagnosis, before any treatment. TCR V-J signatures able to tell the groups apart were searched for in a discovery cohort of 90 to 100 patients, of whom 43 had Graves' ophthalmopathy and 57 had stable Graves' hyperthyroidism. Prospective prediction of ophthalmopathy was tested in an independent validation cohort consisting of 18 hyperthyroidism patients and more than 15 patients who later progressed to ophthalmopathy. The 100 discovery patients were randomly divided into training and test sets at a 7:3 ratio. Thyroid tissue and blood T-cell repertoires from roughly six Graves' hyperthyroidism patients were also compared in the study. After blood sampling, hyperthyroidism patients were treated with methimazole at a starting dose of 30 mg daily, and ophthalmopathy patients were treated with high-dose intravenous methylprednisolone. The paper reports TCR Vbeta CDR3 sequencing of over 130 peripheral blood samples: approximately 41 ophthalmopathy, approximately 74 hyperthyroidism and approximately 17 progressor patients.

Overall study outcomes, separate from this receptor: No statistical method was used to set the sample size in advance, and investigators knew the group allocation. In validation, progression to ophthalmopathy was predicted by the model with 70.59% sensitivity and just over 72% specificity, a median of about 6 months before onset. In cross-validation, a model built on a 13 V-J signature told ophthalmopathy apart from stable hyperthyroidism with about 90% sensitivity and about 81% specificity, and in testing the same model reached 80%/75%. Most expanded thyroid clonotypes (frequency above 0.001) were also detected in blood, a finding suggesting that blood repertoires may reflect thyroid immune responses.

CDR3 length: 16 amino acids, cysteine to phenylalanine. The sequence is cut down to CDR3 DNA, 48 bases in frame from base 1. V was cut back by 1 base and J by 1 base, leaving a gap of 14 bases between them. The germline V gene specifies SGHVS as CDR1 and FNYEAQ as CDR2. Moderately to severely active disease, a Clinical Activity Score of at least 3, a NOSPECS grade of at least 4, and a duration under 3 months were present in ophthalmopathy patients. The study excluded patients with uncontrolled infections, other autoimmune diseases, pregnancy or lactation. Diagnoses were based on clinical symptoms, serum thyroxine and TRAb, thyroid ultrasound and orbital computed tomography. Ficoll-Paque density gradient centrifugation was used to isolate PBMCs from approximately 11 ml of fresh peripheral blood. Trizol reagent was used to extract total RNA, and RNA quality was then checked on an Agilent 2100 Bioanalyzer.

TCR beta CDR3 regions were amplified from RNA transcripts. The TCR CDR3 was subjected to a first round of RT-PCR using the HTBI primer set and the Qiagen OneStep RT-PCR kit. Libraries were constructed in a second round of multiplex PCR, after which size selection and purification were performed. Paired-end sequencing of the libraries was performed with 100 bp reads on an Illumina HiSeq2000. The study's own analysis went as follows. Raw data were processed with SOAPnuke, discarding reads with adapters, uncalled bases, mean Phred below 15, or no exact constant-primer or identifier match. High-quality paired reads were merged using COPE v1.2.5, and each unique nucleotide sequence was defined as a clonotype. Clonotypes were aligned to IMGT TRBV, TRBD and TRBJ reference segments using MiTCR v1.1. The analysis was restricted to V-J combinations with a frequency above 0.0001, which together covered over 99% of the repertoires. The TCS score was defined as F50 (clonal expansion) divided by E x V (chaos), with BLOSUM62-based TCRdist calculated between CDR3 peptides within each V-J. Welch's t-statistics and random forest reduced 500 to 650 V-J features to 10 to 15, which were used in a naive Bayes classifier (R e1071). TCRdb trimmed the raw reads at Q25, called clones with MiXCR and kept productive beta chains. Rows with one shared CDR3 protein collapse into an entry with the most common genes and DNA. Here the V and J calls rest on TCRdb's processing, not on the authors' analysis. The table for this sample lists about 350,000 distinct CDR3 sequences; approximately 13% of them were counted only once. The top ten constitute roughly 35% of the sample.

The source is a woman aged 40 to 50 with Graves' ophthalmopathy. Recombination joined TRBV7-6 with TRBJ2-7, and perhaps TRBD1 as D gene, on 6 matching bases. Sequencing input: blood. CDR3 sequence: CASSLDPPGVSYEQYF. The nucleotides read TGTGCCAGCAGCTTAGATCCCCCAGGGGTTTCCTACGAGCAGTACTTC.